Below, one T cell receptor (beta chain) is given with its context. Its antigen remains unidentified. The germline V gene encodes CDR1 KGHDR and CDR2 SFDVKD. CDR3 size: 13 residues. V was pared by 2 bases and J by 8 bases, with 3 bases of the junction left unmatched. Time point denoted: blood from clinic visit 5 months post-surgery; TSC patient then seizure free. Surgery cases with the highest brain T cell transcript signatures were chosen for sequencing. Pre-surgery treatment included at least one anti-epileptic drug. The record originates from a study of brain T cells in children with intractable seizures. Clones were sequenced by immunoSEQ multiplex PCR, and TCRdb holds only the in-frame ones, with some missing. The data hold about 350,000 clones, with more than 85% observed a single time. General observations from the study: Patients' HCMV serostatus was unknown; virus specificity rests on CDR3 similarity alone. Pre- and post-surgery blood differed in depth, so pre-surgery absences may be undersampling.

The receptor was isolated from a boy less than two years old with tuberous sclerosis and intractable seizures. The chain links TRBV24-1 to TRBJ1-2; 8 nucleotides agree with TRBD1. The specimen was peripheral blood, collected 4 to 5 months after surgery. The CDR3 sequence: CATSDSDRGGYTF. The CDR3 DNA reads TGTGCCACCAGTGATTCAGACAGGGGAGGCTACACCTTC.